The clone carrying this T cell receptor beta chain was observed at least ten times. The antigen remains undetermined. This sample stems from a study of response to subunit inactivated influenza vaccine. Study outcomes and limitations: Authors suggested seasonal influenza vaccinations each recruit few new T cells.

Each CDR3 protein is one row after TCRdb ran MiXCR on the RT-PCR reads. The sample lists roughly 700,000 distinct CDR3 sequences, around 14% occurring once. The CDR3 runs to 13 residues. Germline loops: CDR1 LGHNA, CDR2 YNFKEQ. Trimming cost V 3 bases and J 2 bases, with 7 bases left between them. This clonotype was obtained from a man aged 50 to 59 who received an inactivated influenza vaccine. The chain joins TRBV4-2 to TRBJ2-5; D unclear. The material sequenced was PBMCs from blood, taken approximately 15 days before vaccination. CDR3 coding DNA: TGTGCCAGCAGCCAGAGGATTCAAGAGACCCAGTACTTC. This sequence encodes CASSQRIQETQYF.